A selection of T cell receptor beta chains follows, all from one sample in a study of radiation and T cells in renal cell carcinoma. Repertoires were generated with immunoSEQ multiplex PCR, while TCRdb's copy carries only in-frame clones and drops some. The sample includes roughly 75,000 clones, more than 75% of them seen just once. The material was blood, obtained from a patient whose treatment included radiotherapy and nephrectomy. The receptors here all came from a man aged 55 to 70 with renal cell carcinoma. CDR3s include the opening cysteine and the closing phenylalanine or tryptophan. Each record gives: V gene, D gene, J gene, CDR3 protein, CDR3 DNA. The D gene is left open where the match is weak.

TRBV10-1	.	TRBJ2-7	CATGTESSYEQYF	TGCGCCACCGGGACTGAGAGCTCCTACGAGCAGTACTTC
TRBV30	.	TRBJ1-1	CAWSPGGPYTEAFF	TGTGCCTGGAGTCCCGGCGGGCCCTACACTGAAGCTTTCTTT
TRBV4-3	.	TRBJ2-1	CASSQGYGGTPNEQFF	TGCGCCAGCAGCCAAGGGTACGGGGGCACCCCCAATGAGCAGTTCTTC
TRBV2	.	TRBJ2-3	CASDGSLNGADTQYF	TGTGCCAGTGACGGGAGTCTTAATGGGGCAGATACGCAGTATTTT
TRBV29-1	TRBD1	TRBJ2-2	CSVETDRGNTGELFF	TGCAGCGTAGAAACAGACAGGGGAAACACCGGGGAGCTGTTTTTT
TRBV5-6	TRBD1	TRBJ1-3	CASSLTGGAGNTIYF	TGTGCCAGCAGCTTAACAGGGGGCGCAGGAAACACCATATATTTT
TRBV10-2	.	TRBJ2-1	CASSDGRGGYNEQFF	TGCGCCAGCAGTGACGGGAGAGGGGGTTACAATGAGCAGTTCTTC
TRBV18	.	TRBJ2-3	CASSPPTGTNTQYF	TGTGCCAGCTCACCACCGACGGGGACCAATACGCAGTATTTT
TRBV27	TRBD1	TRBJ1-1	CASSLPTGGTDTEAFF	TGTGCCAGCAGTTTACCGACAGGGGGCACGGACACTGAAGCTTTCTTT
TRBV15	.	TRBJ2-4	CATSRVSDLAKNIQYF	TGTGCCACCAGCAGAGTATCAGACTTAGCCAAAAACATTCAGTACTTC